A single T cell receptor beta chain is shown here with its context. Its antigen is undetermined. The data belong to a study of PD-1 blockade in classical Hodgkin lymphoma. Study-level findings and limits: Newly diagnosed patients reportedly trailed healthy donors in baseline TCR diversity. Repertoires differed for reasons still undefined, possibly disease activity or prior therapy.

V was trimmed by 3 bases and J by 6 bases, leaving 11 bases between them. Looked up from germline, CDR1 is SGHDN and CDR2 is FVKESK. The CDR3 length is 13 residues. Profiled with immunoSEQ multiplex PCR; TCRdb holds only in-frame clones, not every one. The data show about 25,000 clones, 94% seen once. Noted time point: newly diagnosed, previously untreated cHL patient sample. The chain recombines TRBV14 with TRBJ1-1, with D possibly TRBD1 on 5 matching bases. The clonotype comes from a human donor with classical Hodgkin lymphoma. Sequencing was carried out using peripheral blood mononuclear cells (PBMCs). The CDR3 spells CASSQIRGPEAFF. In DNA, the CDR3 is TGTGCCAGCAGCCAGATCCGGGGCCCTGAAGCTTTCTTT.